The present entry profiles one T cell receptor (beta chain) with its context. The target antigen is unknown. The data were taken from a study of T cell responses to AZD1222 COVID-19 vaccine. General study findings and limits: Seropositivity was recorded at baseline in only a handful of AZD1222 recipients.

The protocol was immunoSEQ multiplex PCR, while the TCRdb copy is restricted to in-frame clones and leaves out a portion. The repertoire holds over 100,000 clones, with about nine tenths as singletons. Trimming removed 7 bases from V and 5 bases from J, with 14 bases in between. Germline loops: CDR1 MRHNA, CDR2 SNTAGT. The CDR3 has 14 amino acids. The input for sequencing was peripheral blood, taken on day 0 of AZD1222 vaccination. The receptor was isolated from an adult in good health. This sequence joins TRBV6-4 and TRBJ2-2; possible D gene TRBD1, 6 bases. The CDR3, as DNA: TGTGCCAGCAAAAAACAGGGAAGAACCGGGGAGCTGTTTTTT. Translating gives CASKKQGRTGELFF.